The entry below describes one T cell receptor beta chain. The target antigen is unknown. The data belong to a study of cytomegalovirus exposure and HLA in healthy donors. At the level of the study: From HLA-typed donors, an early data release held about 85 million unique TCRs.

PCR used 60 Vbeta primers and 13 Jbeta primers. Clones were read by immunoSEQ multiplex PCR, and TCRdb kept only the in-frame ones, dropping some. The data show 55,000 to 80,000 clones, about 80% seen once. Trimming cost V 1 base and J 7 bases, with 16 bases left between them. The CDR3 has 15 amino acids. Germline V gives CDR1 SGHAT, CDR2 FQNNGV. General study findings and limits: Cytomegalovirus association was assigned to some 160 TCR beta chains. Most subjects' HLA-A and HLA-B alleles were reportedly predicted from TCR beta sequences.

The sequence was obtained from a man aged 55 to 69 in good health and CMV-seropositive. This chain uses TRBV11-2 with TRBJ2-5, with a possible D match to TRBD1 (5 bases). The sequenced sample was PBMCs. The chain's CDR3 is CASSLVYYQGATQYF. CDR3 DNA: TGTGCCAGCAGCTTAGTTTACTACCAAGGGGCGACCCAGTACTTC.